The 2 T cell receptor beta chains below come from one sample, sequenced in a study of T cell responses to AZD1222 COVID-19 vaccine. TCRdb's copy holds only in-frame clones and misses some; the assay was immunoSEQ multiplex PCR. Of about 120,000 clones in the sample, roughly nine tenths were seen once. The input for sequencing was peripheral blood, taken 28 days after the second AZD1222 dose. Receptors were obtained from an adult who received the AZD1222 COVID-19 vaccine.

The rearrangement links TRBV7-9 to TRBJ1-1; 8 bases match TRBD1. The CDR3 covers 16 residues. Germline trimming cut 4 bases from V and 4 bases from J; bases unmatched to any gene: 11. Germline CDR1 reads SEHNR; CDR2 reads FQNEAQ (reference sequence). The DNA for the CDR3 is TGTGCCAGCAGCTCCGGCCGCCAGGGGGCGGTCACTGAAGCTTTCTTT. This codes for CASSSGRQGAVTEAFF.

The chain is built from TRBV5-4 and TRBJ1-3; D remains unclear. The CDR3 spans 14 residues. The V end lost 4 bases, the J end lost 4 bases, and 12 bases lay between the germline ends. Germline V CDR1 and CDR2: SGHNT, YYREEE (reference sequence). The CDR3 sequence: CASSQPGQGNTIYF. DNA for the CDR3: TGTGCCAGCAGCCAACCCGGGCAGGGAAACACCATATATTTT.